This T cell receptor beta chain was found in a study of control samples from healthy donors and cancer patients. In germline, CDR1 is SNHLY, CDR2 FYNNEI. CDR3 size: 15 residues. Trimming at V came to 6 bases and at J to 6 bases, leaving 7 bases not matched to a gene. Libraries were prepared by immunoSEQ multiplex PCR; TCRdb keeps only in-frame clonotypes and omits some of them. The profile covers around 100,000 clones, with roughly 87% appearing a single time and about 20% taken by the ten largest. This clone was detected a few times. The chain employs TRBV2 and TRBJ2-2; 10 bases fit TRBD1. Sequenced sample: blood. The TCR comes from a woman in her forties or fifties in good health. CDR3 in DNA: TGTGCCAGCAGCCTGATAGGACAGGGGGCCGGGGAGCTGTTTTTT. Translated, it gives CASSLIGQGAGELFF. Drawing the rest from reference TRBV2 and TRBJ2-2, the complete variable domain is EPEVTQTPSHQVTQMGQEVILRCVPISNHLYFYWYRQILGQKVEFLVSFYNNEISEKSEIFDDQFSVERPDGSNFTLKIRSTKLEDSAMYFCASSLIGQGAGELFFGEGSRLTVL.